Listed here is a single TCR beta chain. The clone's antigen remains unknown. No much larger clone exists at a distance of one base, and base qualities are not known. This record comes from a study of a mutant IDH1 vaccine in newly diagnosed glioma (dated by TCRdb to 2020 to 2022). About the full investigation: Vaccination was initiated 4-6 weeks after radiotherapy alone, or concurrently with temozolomide cycles in the chemotherapy-containing groups. Of the approximately 30 treated patients, approximately 60% were male and about 40% were female, and a mean age of about 37 years was recorded. Prior to enrollment, patients had been given standard therapy consisting of radiotherapy alone, temozolomide alone, or radiochemotherapy with temozolomide, with the combination given to most patients. The week-35 safety follow-up was designated visit V12, and the week-47 end of study was designated visit V13. Six visits were used for peripheral blood collection: V03 (baseline), V05, V07, V10, V12 and V13. For exploratory analyses, longitudinal TCRB deep sequencing was carried out in 25 treated patients wherever samples were available.

The label giving this sample's time point can be read as: week 35, safety follow-up. A 20-mer mutant IDH1 peptide at 300 micrograms in Montanide made up each vaccine dose, which was injected subcutaneously together with topical imiquimod. Patients received eight vaccinations in weeks 1, 3, 5, 7, 11, 15, 19 and 23, corresponding to visits V03 through V10. The donors had newly diagnosed IDH1-mutant astrocytomas of WHO grade 3 or 4 that showed loss of nuclear ATRX. The samples were drawn from NOA16, a multicentre, single-arm, open-label phase I trial in Germany that tested a mutant IDH1 peptide vaccine in humans for the first time. Genomic DNA for TCRB sequencing was extracted from EDTA blood using the DNeasy Blood and Tissue Kit. Receptor amplification or capture employed the immunoSEQ multiplex PCR assay. Following the manufacturer's protocol, the hsTCRB Kit was used to amplify rearranged TCR beta chain sequences. Sequencing of TCRB libraries was carried out on an Illumina MiSeq. Per the source publication's procedure: The proprietary platform of the kit vendor was used for demultiplexing, trimming and gene mapping. TCRdb holds this immuneACCESS table with in-frame rearrangements only. Some clones are missing; in checked studies, unresolved V genes explain under half, and the rest has no known cause. V, J and clone size derive from that table, while D and trimming were established from the DNA sequence. The sample table shows 69,000 or so clones, and around 90% are seen once. In total, the top ten clones hold 2% to 2.5% of the sample.

V and J are truncated by 2 bases and 4 bases respectively, leaving an intervening sequence of 13 bases. The CDR3 numbers 15 residues from cysteine through phenylalanine. The CDR3 DNA has 45 bases and is translated from base 1. Reading the germline V gene (reference sequence) gives CDR1 SGHNT and CDR2 YYREEE. The research as a whole found: It was noted by the authors that analyses of patient blood samples could not be reproduced owing to sample limitations. No apparent relationship was observed between pseudoprogression and alterations in the top peripheral T cell clonotypes detected by TCRB sequencing. Immune responses induced by the vaccine were seen in 90% to 95% of patients across multiple MHC alleles. Selection of PBMC samples for TCRB deep sequencing was based on availability.

The TCR comes from a man aged 25 to 40 with glioma. The specimen comprised PBMCs, sampled from a glioma patient whose treatment included an IDH1 peptide vaccine. This sequence uses TRBV5-4 and TRBJ2-1, with no confident D gene call. Here the CDR3 is given as CASSLGPARYNEQFF. The sequenced DNA: TGTGCCAGCAGCTTAGGTCCGGCAAGGTACAATGAGCAGTTCTTC.